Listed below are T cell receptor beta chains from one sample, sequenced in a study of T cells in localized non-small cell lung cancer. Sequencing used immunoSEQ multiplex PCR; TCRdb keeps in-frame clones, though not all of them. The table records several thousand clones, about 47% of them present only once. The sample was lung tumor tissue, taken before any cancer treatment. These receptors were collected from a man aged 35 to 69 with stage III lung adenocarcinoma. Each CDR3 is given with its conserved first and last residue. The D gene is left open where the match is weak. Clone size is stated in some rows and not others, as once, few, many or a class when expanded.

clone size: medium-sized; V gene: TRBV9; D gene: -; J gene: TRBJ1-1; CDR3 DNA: TGTGCCAGCAGCGTAGACGGGGGGACTAACACTGAAGCTTTCTTT; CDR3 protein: CASSVDGGTNTEAFF
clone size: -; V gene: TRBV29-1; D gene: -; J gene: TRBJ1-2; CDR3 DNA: TGCAGCGTTGAAGCAGGGCGAGGAGGCTACACCTTC; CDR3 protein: CSVEAGRGGYTF
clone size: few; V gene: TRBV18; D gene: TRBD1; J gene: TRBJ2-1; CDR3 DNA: TGTGCCAGCTCACCGACAGGGCGGGACAATGAGCAGTTCTTC; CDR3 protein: CASSPTGRDNEQFF
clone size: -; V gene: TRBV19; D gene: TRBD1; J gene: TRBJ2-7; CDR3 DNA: TGTGCCAGCAAGAAGTATGGACAGGGGCACTACGAGCAGTACTTC; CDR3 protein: CASKKYGQGHYEQYF
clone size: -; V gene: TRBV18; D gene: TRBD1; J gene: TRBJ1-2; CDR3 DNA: TGTGCCAGCTCACTCGGTCTAGGACAGGGGGCCGGTGGCTACACCTTC; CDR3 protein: CASSLGLGQGAGGYTF
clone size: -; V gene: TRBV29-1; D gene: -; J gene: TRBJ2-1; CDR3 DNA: TGCAGCGTTGGGGGCAATACGGGTTGGCGCAATGAGCAGTTCTTC; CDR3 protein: CSVGGNTGWRNEQFF
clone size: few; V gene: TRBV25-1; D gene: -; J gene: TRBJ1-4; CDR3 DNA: TGTGCCAGCAGCGATCATGTGGGGAGCTACAGTGAAAAACTGTTTTTT; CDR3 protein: CASSDHVGSYSEKLFF
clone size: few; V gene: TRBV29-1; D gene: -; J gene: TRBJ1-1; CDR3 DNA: TGCAGCGTGACGGACGGTAACACTGAAGCTTTCTTT; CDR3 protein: CSVTDGNTEAFF
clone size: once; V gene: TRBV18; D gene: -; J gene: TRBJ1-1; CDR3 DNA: TGTGCCAGCTCACCACGGGGAGGGTCCATGAACACTGAAGCTTTCTTT; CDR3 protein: CASSPRGGSMNTEAFF
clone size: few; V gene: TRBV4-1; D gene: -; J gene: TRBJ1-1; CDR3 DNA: TGCGCCAGCACCTTAAACCCCTCGGGGAACACTGAAGCTTTCTTT; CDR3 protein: CASTLNPSGNTEAFF
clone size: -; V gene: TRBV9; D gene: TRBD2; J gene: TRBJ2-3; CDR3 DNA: TGTGCCAGCAGTTCAGGACTAGCGGGCACAGATACGCAGTATTTT; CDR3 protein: CASSSGLAGTDTQYF
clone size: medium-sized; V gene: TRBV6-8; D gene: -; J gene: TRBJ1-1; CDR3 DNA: TGTGCCAGCAGTGCCGCTGATCTTACCGGGACTGAAGCTTTCTTT; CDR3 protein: CASSAADLTGTEAFF
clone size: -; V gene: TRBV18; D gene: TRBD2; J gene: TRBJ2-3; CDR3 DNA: TGTGCCAGCTCACCCCGGGGGGGCACAGATACGCAGTATTTT; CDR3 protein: CASSPRGGTDTQYF
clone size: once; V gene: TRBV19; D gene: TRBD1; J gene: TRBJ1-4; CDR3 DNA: TGTGCCAGTAAACGCCGAATGGAGGGGGCAGGTGAAAAACTGTTTTTT; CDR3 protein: CASKRRMEGAGEKLFF
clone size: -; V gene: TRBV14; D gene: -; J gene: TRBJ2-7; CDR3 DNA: TGTGCCAGCAGCCAAGTGGGATACGAGCAGTACTTC; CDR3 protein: CASSQVGYEQYF
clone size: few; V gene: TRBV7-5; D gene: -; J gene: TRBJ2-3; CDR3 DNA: TGTGCCAGCAGCTCCGGGCGGGGGGTCACAGATACGCAGTATTTT; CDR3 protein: CASSSGRGVTDTQYF
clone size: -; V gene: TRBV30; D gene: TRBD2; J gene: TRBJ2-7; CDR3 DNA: TGTGCCTCCGCAACCAGCGGGGCCTCCGAGCAGTACTTC; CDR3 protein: CASATSGASEQYF
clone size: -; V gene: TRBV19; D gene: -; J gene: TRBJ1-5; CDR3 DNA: TGTGCCAGTAGTATTGGGCAGGAGGTTAATCAGCCCCAGCATTTT; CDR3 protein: CASSIGQEVNQPQHF
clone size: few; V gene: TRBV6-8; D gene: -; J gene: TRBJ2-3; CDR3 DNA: TGTGCCAGCACTTTCGGGGGCCCTAACACAGATACGCAGTATTTT; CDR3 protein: CASTFGGPNTDTQYF
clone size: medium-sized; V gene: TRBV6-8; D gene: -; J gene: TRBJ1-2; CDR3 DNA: TGTGCCAGCAGTTACTTTGGGGGCGGCTACACCTTC; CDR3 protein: CASSYFGGGYTF
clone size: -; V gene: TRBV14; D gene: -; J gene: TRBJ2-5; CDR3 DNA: TGTGCCAGCAGCCAAGGAAATCAGAGAGTCCAAGAGACCCAGTACTTC; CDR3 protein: CASSQGNQRVQETQYF